This T cell receptor (beta chain) was documented in a study of early stage breast cancer tumors. At the level of the study: Of some 17 invasive breast tumors, about a dozen were hormone receptor-positive, HER2-negative. Average read coverage per sample was 7.5 to 10-fold.

This CDR3 has 17 amino acids. V was pared by 0 bases and J by 1 base, with 9 bases of the junction left unmatched. Per germline, CDR1 GTSNPN and CDR2 SVGIG (reference sequence). The table came from immunoSEQ multiplex PCR; TCRdb's copy has only in-frame clones and leaves some out. The table lists 40,000 to 60,000 clones, around 83% of them singletons. The rearrangement uses TRBV30 and TRBJ1-5, with TRBD1 matching 7 bases. The material sequenced was blood. The sequence derives from a person aged 45-60 years with breast cancer. DNA of the CDR3: TGTGCCTGGAGTGTAAGACAGGGCGGAGGGAGCAATCAGCCCCAGCATTTT. It encodes CAWSVRQGGGSNQPQHF.